The T cell receptor (beta chain) described here comes from a study of blood T cell repertoires in COVID-19. Study-wide context: Acute-phase and convalescent COVID-19 samples originated in the United States, Italy and Spain.

Profiling relied on immunoSEQ multiplex PCR, and the TCRdb table lists in-frame clones only, not all of them. Among 130,000 to 150,000 clones, about four fifths were seen once, and the ten largest hold 5.8%. The study drew participants aged roughly 18 to 95 years from about two dozen US areas. A case of COVID-19 had been met by exposed participants within 2 weeks before study entry. The sample comprised PBMCs or T cells enriched from blood (not recorded which). This receptor was identified in a woman in her 50s who had been exposed to COVID-19.

The CDR3 is CASSPTSGGAGTKNIQYF. The CDR3 DNA sequence: TGTGCCAGCTCTCCGACTAGCGGGGGGGCCGGAACCAAAAACATTCAGTACTTC. This chain joins TRBV9 and TRBJ2-4; TRBD2 agrees at 14 bases. CDR1 is SGDLS, CDR2 YYNGEE, per germline. CDR3 size: 18 residues. The ends lost 7 bases at V and 2 bases at J; junction bases unmatched: 11.